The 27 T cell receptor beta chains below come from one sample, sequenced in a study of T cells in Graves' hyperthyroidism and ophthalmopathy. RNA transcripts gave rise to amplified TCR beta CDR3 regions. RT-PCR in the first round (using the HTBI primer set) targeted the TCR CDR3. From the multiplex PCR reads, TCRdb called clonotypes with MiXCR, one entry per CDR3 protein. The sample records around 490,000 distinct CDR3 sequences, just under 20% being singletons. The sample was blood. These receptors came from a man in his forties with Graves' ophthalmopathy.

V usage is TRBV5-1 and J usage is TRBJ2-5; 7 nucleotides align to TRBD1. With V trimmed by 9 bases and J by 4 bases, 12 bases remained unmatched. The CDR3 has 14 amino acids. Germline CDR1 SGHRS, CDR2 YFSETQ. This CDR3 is CATAYGTAAETQYF. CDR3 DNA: TGCGCCACCGCCTACGGGACAGCCGCAGAGACCCAGTACTTC. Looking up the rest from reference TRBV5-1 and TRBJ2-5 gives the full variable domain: KAGVTQTPRYLIKTRGQQVTLSCSPISGHRSVSWYQQTPGQGLQFLFEYFSETQRNKGNFPGRFSGRQFSNSRSEMNVSTLELGDSALYLCATAYGTAAETQYFGPGTRLLVL.

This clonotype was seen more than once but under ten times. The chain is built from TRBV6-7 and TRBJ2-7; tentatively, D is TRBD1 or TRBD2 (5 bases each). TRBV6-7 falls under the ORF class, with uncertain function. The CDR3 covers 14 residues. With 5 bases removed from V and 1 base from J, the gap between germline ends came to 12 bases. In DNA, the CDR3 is TGTGCCAGCAGTCAAAGGGACGGTTCCTACGAGCAGTACTTC. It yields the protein CASSQRDGSYEQYF.

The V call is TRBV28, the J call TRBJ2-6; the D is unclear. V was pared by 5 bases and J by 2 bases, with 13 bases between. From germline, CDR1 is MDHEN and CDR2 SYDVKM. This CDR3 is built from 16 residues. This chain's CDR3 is CASSALQWTGANVLTF. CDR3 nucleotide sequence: TGTGCCAGCAGTGCACTCCAGTGGACTGGGGCCAACGTCCTGACTTTC.

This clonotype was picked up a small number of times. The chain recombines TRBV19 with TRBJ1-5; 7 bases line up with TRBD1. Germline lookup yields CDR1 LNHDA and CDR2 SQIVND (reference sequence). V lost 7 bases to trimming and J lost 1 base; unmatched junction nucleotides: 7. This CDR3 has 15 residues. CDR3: CASKKGGASNQPQHF. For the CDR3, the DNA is TGTGCCAGTAAGAAAGGGGGCGCAAGCAATCAGCCCCAGCATTTT.

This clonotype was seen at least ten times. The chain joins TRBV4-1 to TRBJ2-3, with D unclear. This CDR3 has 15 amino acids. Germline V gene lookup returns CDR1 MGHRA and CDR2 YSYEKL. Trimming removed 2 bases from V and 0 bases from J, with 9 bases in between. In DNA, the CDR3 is TGCGCCAGCAGCCAACGACTCCTCAGCACAGATACGCAGTATTTT. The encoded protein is CASSQRLLSTDTQYF.

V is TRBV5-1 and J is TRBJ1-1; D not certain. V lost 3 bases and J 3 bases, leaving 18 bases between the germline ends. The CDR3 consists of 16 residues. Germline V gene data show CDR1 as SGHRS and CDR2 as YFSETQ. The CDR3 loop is CASSSVVGPPHTEAFF. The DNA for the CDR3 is TGCGCCAGCAGCTCCGTGGTAGGCCCTCCCCACACTGAAGCTTTCTTT. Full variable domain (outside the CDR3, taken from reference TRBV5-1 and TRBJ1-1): KAGVTQTPRYLIKTRGQQVTLSCSPISGHRSVSWYQQTPGQGLQFLFEYFSETQRNKGNFPGRFSGRQFSNSRSEMNVSTLELGDSALYLCASSSVVGPPHTEAFFGQGTRLTVV.

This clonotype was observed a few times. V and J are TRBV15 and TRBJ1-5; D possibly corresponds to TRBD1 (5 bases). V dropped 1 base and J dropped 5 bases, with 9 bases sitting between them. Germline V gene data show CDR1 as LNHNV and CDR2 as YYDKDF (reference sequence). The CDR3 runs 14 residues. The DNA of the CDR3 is TGTGCCACCAGCAGAGCTGGCAGGGATCAGCCCCAGCATTTT. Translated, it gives CATSRAGRDQPQHF.

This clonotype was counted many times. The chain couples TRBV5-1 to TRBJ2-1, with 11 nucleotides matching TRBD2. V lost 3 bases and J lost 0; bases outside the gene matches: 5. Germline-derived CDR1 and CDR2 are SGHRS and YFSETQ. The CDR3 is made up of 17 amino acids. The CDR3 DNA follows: TGCGCCAGCAGCTCCGGACTAGCGGGCTTCTCCTACAATGAGCAGTTCTTC. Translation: CASSSGLAGFSYNEQFF.

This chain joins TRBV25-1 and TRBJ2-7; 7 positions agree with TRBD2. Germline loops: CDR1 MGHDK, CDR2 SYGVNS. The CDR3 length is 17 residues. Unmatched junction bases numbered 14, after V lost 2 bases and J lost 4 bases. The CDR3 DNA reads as TGTGCCAGCAGTGAAGGGGGGGGGAACCCCACGGGGTACGAGCAGTACTTC. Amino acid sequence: CASSEGGGNPTGYEQYF.

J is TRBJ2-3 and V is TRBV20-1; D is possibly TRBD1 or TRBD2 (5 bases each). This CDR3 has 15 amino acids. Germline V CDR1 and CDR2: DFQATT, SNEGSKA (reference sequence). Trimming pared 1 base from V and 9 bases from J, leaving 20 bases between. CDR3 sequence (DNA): TGCAGTGCTAGAGGTGGGAGAGGGCTAACAGGCACGCAGTATTTT. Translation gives CSARGGRGLTGTQYF.

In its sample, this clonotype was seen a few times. CDR3 protein: CASSQDYNTGELFF. CDR3 bases: TGTGCCAGCAGCCAGGACTATAACACCGGGGAGCTGTTTTTT. The rearrangement links TRBV7-3 to TRBJ2-2; possible D gene TRBD2, 6 bases. Between the trimmed V and J ends, which lost 5 bases and 2 bases, there was a span of 9 bases. This CDR3 spans 14 amino acids. CDR1 is SGHTA, CDR2 FQGTGA, per germline. The entire variable domain, with the rest obtained from reference TRBV7-3 and TRBJ2-2, is as follows: GAGVSQTPSNKVTEKGKYVELRCDPISGHTALYWYRQSLGQGPEFLIYFQGTGAADDSGLPNDRFFAVRPEGSVSTLKIQRTERGDSAVYLCASSQDYNTGELFFGEGSRLTVL.

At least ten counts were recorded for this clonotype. The CDR3 sequence is CSAMARDGTYGYTF. CDR3 in DNA: TGCAGTGCTATGGCCCGGGACGGAACCTATGGCTACACCTTC. V and J are TRBV20-1 and TRBJ1-2, with a possible D match to TRBD1 (5 bases). Germline assignment: CDR1 DFQATT and CDR2 SNEGSKA (reference sequence). Deletions cut 4 bases from V and 4 bases from J, with 16 bases between. The CDR3 is 14 residues long.

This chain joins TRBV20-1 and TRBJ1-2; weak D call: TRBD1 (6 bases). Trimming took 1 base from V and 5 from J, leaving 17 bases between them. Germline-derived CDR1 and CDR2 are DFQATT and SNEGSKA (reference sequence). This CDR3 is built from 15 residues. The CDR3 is CSARVAQGWGYGYTF. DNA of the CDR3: TGCAGTGCTAGAGTTGCACAGGGCTGGGGGTATGGCTACACCTTC.

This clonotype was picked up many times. CDR3 nucleotides: TGTGCCAGCAGCTTAGAGGGGCAGGGTGGCAATCAGCCCCAGCATTTT. As protein: CASSLEGQGGNQPQHF. The chain employs TRBV11-2 and TRBJ1-5; tentative D call: TRBD1 (5 bases). V dropped 0 bases and J dropped 2 bases, with 11 bases sitting between them. Looked up from germline, CDR1 is SGHAT and CDR2 is FQNNGV. The CDR3 runs 16 residues. The full variable domain, with the rest looked up from reference TRBV11-2 and TRBJ1-5, is EAGVAQSPRYKIIEKRQSVAFWCNPISGHATLYWYQQILGQGPKLLIQFQNNGVVDDSQLPKDRFSAERLKGVDSTLKIQPAKLEDSAVYLCASSLEGQGGNQPQHFGDGTRLSIL.

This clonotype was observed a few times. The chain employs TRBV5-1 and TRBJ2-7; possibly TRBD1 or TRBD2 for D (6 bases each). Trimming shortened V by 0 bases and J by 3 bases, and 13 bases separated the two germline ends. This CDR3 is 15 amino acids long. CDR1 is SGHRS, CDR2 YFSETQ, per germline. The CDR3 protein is CASSLGGRGLYEQYF. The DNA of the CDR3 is TGCGCCAGCAGCTTGGGGGGCAGGGGACTCTACGAGCAGTACTTC.

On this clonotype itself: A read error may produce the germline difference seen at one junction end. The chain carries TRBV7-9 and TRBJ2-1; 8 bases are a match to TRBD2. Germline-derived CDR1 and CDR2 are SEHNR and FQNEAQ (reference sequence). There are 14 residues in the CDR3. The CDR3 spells CASSSGGGYNEQLF. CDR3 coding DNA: TGTGCCAGCAGCTCCGGGGGGGGCTACAATGAGCAGCTCTTC.

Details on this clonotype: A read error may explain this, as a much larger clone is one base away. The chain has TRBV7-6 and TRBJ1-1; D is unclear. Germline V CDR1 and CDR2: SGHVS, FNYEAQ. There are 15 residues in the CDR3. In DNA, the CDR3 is TGTGCCAGCAGCTCCATTCAGGCGTTGAACACTGGAGCTTTCTTT. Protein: CASSSIQALNTGAFF.

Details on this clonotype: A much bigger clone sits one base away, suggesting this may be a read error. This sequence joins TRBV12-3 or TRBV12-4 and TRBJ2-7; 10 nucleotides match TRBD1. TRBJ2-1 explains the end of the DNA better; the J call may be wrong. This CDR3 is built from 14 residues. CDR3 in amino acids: CASGGTGEPYEQFF. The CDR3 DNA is TGTGCCAGCGGCGGGACAGGGGAACCCTACGAGCAGTTCTTC.

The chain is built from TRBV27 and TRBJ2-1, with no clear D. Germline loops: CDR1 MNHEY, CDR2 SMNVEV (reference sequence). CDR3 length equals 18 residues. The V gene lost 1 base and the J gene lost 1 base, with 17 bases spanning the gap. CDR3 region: CASSLLWASPSSYNEQFF. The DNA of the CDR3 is TGTGCCAGCAGTTTATTGTGGGCATCCCCTAGTTCCTACAATGAGCAGTTCTTC.

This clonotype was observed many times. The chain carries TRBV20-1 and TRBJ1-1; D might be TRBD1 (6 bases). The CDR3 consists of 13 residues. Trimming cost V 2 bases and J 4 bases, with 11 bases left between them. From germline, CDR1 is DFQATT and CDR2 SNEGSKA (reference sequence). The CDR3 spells CSARIQGFTEAFF. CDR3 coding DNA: TGCAGTGCTAGAATACAGGGATTCACTGAAGCTTTCTTT.

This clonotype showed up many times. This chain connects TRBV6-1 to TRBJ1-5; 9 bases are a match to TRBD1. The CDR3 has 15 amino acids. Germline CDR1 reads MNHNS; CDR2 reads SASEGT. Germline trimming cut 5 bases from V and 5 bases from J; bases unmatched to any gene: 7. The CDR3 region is CASSSQGALYQPQHF. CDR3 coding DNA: TGTGCCAGCAGTTCACAGGGGGCATTATATCAGCCCCAGCATTTT.

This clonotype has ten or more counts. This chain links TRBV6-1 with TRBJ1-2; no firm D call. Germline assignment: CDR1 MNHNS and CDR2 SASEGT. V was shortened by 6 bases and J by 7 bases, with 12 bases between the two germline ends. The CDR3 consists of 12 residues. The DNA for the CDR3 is TGTGCCAGCAGCCCCGGGAGGGTTGGCTACACCTTC. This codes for CASSPGRVGYTF.

The DNA for the CDR3 is TGTGCCATCAGTGAAGGTCTAGCGGGAGGAATCCTCTACGAGCAGTACTTC. This gives the protein CAISEGLAGGILYEQYF. The rearrangement joins TRBV10-3 to TRBJ2-7; 11 bases align to TRBD2. This CDR3 is built from 17 residues. After removal of 3 bases from V and 3 bases from J, the junction contained 10 bases not matched to a gene. CDR1 and CDR2 from the germline V gene are ENHRY and SYGVKD.

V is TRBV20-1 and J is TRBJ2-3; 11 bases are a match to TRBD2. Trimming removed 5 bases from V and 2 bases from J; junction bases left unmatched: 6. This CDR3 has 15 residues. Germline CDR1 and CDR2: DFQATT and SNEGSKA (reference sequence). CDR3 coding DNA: TGCAGTGCTCAGAATAGCGGGAGGGCCACAGATACGCAGTATTTT. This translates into CSAQNSGRATDTQYF.

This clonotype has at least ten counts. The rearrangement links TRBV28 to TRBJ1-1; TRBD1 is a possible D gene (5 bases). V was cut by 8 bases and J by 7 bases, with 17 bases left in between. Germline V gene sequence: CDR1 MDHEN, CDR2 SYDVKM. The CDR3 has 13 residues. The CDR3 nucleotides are TGTGCCAGCTCCGGTGGGGGGGGTGATGAAGCTTTCTTT. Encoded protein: CASSGGGGDEAFF.

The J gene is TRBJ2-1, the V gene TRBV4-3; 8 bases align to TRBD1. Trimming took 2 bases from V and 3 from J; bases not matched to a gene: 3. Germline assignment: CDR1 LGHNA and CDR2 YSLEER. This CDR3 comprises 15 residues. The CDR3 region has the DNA TGCGCCAGCAGCCAAAGGACAGGGAGCTACAATGAGCAGTTCTTC. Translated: CASSQRTGSYNEQFF.

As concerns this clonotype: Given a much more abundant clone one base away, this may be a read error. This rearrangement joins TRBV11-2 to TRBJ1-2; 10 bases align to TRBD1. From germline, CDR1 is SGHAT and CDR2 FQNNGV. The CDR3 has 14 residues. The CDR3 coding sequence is TGTGCCAGCAGCATCGGACAGGGGGGGTATGGCTACGCCTTC. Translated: CASSIGQGGYGYAF.